The source of this TCR beta chain is a study of PD-L1 blockade in urothelial cancer. Data came from immunoSEQ multiplex PCR; TCRdb stores just in-frame clones and leaves some out. The sample records about 30,000 clones, 79% being singletons. Worth noting for this clone: No antigen is known for it.

Overall study results and limits: Below-median pretreatment blood TCR clonality was a predictor of better survival.

Germline V gene data show CDR1 as SGDLS and CDR2 as YYNGEE. With V trimmed by 3 bases and J by 8 bases, 7 bases remained unmatched. This CDR3 is built from 14 residues. As for time point: peripheral blood 6 weeks after treatment start. The sample in question was PBMCs, obtained around atezolizumab (anti-PD-L1) treatment. The J gene is TRBJ1-4, the V gene TRBV9; 7 positions agree with TRBD1. The clonotype comes from a man between 65 and 79 years old with urothelial cancer. CDR3 nucleotide sequence: TGTGCCAGCAGCGAAGGGGGCGCGGGAGAAAAACTGTTTTTT. As protein: CASSEGGAGEKLFF.